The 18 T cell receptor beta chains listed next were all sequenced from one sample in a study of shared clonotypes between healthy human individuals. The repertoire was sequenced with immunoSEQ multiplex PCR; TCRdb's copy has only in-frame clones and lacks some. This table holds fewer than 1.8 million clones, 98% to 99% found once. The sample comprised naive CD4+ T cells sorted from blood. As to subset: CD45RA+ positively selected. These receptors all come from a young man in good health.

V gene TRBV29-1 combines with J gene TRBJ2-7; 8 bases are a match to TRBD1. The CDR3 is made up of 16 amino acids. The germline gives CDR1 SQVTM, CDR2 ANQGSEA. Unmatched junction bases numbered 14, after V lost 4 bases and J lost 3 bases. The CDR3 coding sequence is TGCAGCGTTGGGGGTGGGGACAGGTATAATCACTACGAGCAGTACTTC. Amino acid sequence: CSVGGGDRYNHYEQYF.

DNA of the CDR3: TGTGCCAGCAGCTTATTAGCGGGAGGGCCTGACTACGAGCAGTACTTC. This gives the protein CASSLLAGGPDYEQYF. The chain recombines TRBV7-6 with TRBJ2-7, with 11 bases lining up with TRBD2. This CDR3 contains 16 residues. Trimming at V came to 2 bases and at J to 3 bases, leaving 6 bases not matched to a gene. Germline V gene sequence: CDR1 SGHVS, CDR2 FNYEAQ.

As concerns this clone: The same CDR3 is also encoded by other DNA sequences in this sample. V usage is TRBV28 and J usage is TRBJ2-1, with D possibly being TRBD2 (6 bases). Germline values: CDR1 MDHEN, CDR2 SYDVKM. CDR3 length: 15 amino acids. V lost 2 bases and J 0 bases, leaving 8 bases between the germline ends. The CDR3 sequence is CASSLGRFSYNEQFF. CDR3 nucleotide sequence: TGTGCCAGCAGTTTAGGGAGGTTCTCCTACAATGAGCAGTTCTTC.

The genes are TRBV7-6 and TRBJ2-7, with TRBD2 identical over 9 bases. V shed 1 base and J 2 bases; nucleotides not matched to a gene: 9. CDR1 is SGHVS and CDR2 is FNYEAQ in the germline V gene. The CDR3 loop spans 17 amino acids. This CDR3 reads CASSLGIVAGATYEQYF. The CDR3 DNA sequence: TGTGCCAGCAGCTTAGGTATTGTAGCGGGAGCTACCTACGAGCAGTACTTC. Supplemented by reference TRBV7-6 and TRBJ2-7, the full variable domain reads GAGVSQSPRYKVTKRGQDVALRCDPISGHVSLYWYRQALGQGPEFLTYFNYEAQQDKSGLPNDRFSAERPEGSISTLTIQRTEQRDSAMYRCASSLGIVAGATYEQYFGPGTRLTVT.

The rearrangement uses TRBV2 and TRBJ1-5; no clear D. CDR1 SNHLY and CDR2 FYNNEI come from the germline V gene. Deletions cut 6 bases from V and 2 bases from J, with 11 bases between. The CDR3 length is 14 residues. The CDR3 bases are TGTGCCAGCAGCGGAAGGGAGGGCAATCAGCCCCAGCATTTT. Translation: CASSGREGNQPQHF. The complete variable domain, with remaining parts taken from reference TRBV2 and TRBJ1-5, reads EPEVTQTPSHQVTQMGQEVILRCVPISNHLYFYWYRQILGQKVEFLVSFYNNEISEKSEIFDDQFSVERPDGSNFTLKIRSTKLEDSAMYFCASSGREGNQPQHFGDGTRLSIL.

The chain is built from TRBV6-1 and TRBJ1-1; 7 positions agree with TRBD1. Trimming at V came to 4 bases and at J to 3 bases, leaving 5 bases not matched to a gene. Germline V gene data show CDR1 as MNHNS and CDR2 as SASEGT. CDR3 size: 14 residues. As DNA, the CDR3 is TGTGCCAGCAGTGCTAACAGGGGTGACACTGAAGCTTTCTTT. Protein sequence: CASSANRGDTEAFF.

This CDR3 is CASSPGQDSYEQYF. The CDR3 coding sequence is TGTGCCAGCAGCCCGGGACAGGACTCCTACGAGCAGTACTTC. The chain links TRBV5-5 to TRBJ2-7, with 8 bases that match TRBD1. The germline gives CDR1 SGHKS, CDR2 YYEKEE (reference sequence). V lost 4 bases, J lost 0 bases, and 3 bases stayed unmatched. The CDR3 runs to 14 residues.

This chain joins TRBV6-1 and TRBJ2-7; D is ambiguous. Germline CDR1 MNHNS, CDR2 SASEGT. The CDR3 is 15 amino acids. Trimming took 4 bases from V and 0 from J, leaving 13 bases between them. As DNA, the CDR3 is TGTGCCAGCAGTGGGCTGCGGACCAGCTCCTACGAGCAGTACTTC. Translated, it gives CASSGLRTSSYEQYF.

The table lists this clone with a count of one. CDR3 nucleotide sequence: TGTGCCAGCAGTGATGGTGCGATGCGGCCGCCAAAGCCGTACGAGCAGTACTTC. Translating gives CASSDGAMRPPKPYEQYF. This chain joins TRBV25-1 and TRBJ2-7; D not resolved. The germline CDR1 and CDR2 sequences are MGHDK and SYGVNS. Trimming stripped 3 bases from V and 4 bases from J, with 25 bases between. The CDR3 sequence is 18 residues long.

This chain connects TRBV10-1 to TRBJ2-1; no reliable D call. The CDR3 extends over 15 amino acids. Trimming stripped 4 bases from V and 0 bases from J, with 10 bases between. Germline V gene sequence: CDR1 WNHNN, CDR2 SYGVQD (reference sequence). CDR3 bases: TGCGCCAGCAGTGCCGGCTCGAGCTCCTACAATGAGCAGTTCTTC. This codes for CASSAGSSSYNEQFF.

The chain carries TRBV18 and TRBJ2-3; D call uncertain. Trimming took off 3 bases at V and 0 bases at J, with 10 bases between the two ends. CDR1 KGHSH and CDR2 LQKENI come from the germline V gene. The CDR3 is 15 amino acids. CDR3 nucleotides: TGTGCCAGCTCACCGAAGGACCCGAGCACAGATACGCAGTATTTT. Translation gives CASSPKDPSTDTQYF.

CDR3 loop: CASSSTAPDTQYF. The CDR3 bases are TGCGCCAGCAGTTCGACGGCTCCAGATACGCAGTATTTT. The V gene is TRBV10-1, the J gene TRBJ2-3; D unresolved. The V end lost 5 bases, the J end lost 4 bases, and 10 bases lay between the germline ends. The CDR3 length is 13 residues. Germline lookup yields CDR1 WNHNN and CDR2 SYGVQD (reference sequence).

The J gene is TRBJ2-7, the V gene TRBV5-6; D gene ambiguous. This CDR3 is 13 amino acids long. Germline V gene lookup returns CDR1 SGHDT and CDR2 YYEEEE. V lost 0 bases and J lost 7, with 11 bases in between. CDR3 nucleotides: TGTGCCAGCAGCTTGGAAAGATTGGGGGAGCAGTACTTC. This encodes CASSLERLGEQYF.

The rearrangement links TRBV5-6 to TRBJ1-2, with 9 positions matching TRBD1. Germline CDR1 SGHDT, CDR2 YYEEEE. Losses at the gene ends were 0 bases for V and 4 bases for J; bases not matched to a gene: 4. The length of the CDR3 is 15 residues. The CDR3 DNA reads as TGTGCCAGCAGCTTGGGGGACAGGGCGATCTATGGCTACACCTTC. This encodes CASSLGDRAIYGYTF.

The CDR3 bases are TGCGCCAGCAGCTCCACCGGGGGTTTCAATGAGCAGTTCTTC. This gives the protein CASSSTGGFNEQFF. The chain joins TRBV5-1 to TRBJ2-1; TRBD2 is a possible D gene (6 bases). The length of the CDR3 is 14 residues. Germline V gene data show CDR1 as SGHRS and CDR2 as YFSETQ. Trimming shortened V by 3 bases and J by 6 bases, and 13 bases separated the two germline ends.

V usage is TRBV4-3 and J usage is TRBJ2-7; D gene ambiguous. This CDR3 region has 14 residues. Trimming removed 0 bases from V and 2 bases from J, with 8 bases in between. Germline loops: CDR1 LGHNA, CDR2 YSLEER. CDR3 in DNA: TGCGCCAGCAGCCAAGATAGTCAGACCTACGAGCAGTACTTC. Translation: CASSQDSQTYEQYF.

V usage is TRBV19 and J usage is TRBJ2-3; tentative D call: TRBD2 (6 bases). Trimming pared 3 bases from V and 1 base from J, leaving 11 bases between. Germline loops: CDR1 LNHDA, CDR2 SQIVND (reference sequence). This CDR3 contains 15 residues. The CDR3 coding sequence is TGTGCCAGTAGTATGGCGGCTAGCGGCACAGATACGCAGTATTTT. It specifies CASSMAASGTDTQYF. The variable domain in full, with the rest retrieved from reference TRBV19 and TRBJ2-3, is DGGITQSPKYLFRKEGQNVTLSCEQNLNHDAMYWYRQDPGQGLRLIYYSQIVNDFQKGDIAEGYSVSREKKESFPLTVTSAQKNPTAFYLCASSMAASGTDTQYFGPGTRLTVL.

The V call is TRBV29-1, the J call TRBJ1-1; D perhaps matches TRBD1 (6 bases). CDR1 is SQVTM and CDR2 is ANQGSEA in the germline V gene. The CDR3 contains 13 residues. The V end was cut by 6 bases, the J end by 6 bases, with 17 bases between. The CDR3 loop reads CSVATAQGAEAFF. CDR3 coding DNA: TGCAGCGTCGCCACCGCACAGGGTGCTGAAGCTTTCTTT. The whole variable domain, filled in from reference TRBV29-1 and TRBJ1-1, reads SAVISQKPSRDICQRGTSLTIQCQVDSQVTMMFWYRQQPGQSLTLIATANQGSEATYESGFVIDKFPISRPNLTFSTLTVSNMSPEDSSIYLCSVATAQGAEAFFGQGTRLTVV.